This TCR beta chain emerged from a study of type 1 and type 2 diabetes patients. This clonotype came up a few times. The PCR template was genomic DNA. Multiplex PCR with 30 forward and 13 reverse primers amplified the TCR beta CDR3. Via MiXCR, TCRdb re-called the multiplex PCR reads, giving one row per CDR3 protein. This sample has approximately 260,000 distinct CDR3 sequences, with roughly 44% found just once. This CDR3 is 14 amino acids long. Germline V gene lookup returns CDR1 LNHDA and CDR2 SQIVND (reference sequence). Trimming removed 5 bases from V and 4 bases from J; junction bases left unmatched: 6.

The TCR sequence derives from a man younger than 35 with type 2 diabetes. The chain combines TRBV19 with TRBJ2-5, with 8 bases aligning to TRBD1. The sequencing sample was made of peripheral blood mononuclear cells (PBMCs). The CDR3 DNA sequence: TGTGCCAGTAGTCGGGACAGGCACCGAGAGACCCAGTACTTC. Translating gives CASSRDRHRETQYF.